Sequencing of this TCR beta chain was carried out in a study of CD8+ T cells in alopecia areata. Regarding the study as a whole: While patients received tofacitinib, many expanded lesional clones remained present in scalp and blood. Clonality in lesional scalp, especially alopecia totalis/universalis, exceeded that of normal scalp.

The germline V gene has CDR1 KGHSH and CDR2 LQKENI. Trimming took 1 base from V and 4 from J; bases not matched to a gene: 4. The CDR3 covers 15 residues. With regard to this clone: Its antigen is not known.

RNA, once extracted, was reverse transcribed into cDNA for use as the sequencing template. Clones were sequenced by immunoSEQ multiplex PCR, and TCRdb holds only the in-frame ones, with some missing. The data hold some 210,000 clones, with approximately 72% observed a single time. Sample treatment: oral pan-JAK inhibitor, 5-10 mg twice daily. The chain recombines TRBV18 with TRBJ2-3, with 8 bases lining up with TRBD1. Specimen: CD4+ T cells sorted from blood, collected between weeks 44 and 45, from a patient treated with tofacitinib. This clonotype was sampled from a human donor with alopecia areata. The CDR3 sequence is CASSPRQGRADTQYF. CDR3 in DNA: TGTGCCAGCTCACCACGACAGGGGCGAGCAGATACGCAGTATTTT.